Listed below are T cell receptor beta chains from one sample, sequenced in a study of CD8+ T cells in alopecia areata. TCRdb keeps only in-frame clones here, not all; method: immunoSEQ multiplex PCR. The table lists more than 150,000 clones, about half of them singletons. This material consisted of CD8+ T cells sorted from blood, taken at approximately week 51, from a patient treated with tofacitinib. All receptors come from a human donor with alopecia areata. The conserved cysteine and the conserved F or W are not part of the CDR3 here. Size tells how often a clone was seen (once, few, many) or the class of an expanded clone, and some rows leave it out.

v_gene	abundance	len	j_gene	CDR3aa
TRBV18	-	13	TRBJ2-3	ASSPEPGGSDTQY
TRBV7-8	-	14	TRBJ2-5	ASSPRLAGVQETQY
TRBV27	-	14	TRBJ2-2	ASSLGRQADTGELF
TRBV6-6	-	12	TRBJ2-2	ASSRTGEAGELF
TRBV27	-	14	TRBJ2-5	ASSLYPGQVQETQY
TRBV5-1	few	11	TRBJ2-7	ASGLLDRIEQY
TRBV6-5	-	10	TRBJ2-5	ASQVAGETQY
TRBV5-1	-	12	TRBJ2-5	ASSSDGQKETQY
TRBV7-9	-	12	TRBJ1-6	ASTYDRTNSPLH
TRBV6-5	-	13	TRBJ1-5	ASSTSRGPGLPQH
TRBV30	few	15	TRBJ2-5	ASVGPSGGQRQETQY
TRBV30	-	12	TRBJ1-1	AWSGLSLNTEAF
TRBV4-2	-	12	TRBJ1-6	ASSQVSPNSPLH
TRBV5-4	-	14	TRBJ1-1	ASSFLMTDPNTEAF
TRBV10-2	-	11	TRBJ2-5	ATRGLAEETQY
TRBV15	-	12	TRBJ2-2	ATSTIANTGELF
TRBV7-9	-	14	TRBJ2-1	ASRPMRGSAYNEQF
TRBV20-1	few	9	TRBJ1-4	SARVDGKLF
TRBV29-1	-	9	TRBJ2-1	SALGEGEQF
TRBV13	-	12	TRBJ1-2	ASSFPEGARGYT
TRBV27	-	12	TRBJ2-1	ASSYGAPGDEQF
TRBV6-5	-	10	TRBJ1-2	ASSNTGIGYT
TRBV11-2	few	10	TRBJ2-7	ASSPTGGEQY
TRBV2	once	13	TRBJ1-4	ASSEVRTTNEKLF
TRBV5-1	-	13	TRBJ2-7	ASSLTYGTTYEQY
TRBV9	-	14	TRBJ1-1	ASSRKGRGAETEAF
TRBV7-2	-	15	TRBJ1-1	ASSPMDSRFSGTEAF
TRBV30	-	9	TRBJ2-7	AWNGAYEQY
TRBV25-1	-	14	TRBJ1-6	ASSAIRTDSNSPLH
TRBV25-1	-	12	TRBJ2-7	ASSEYLDSPQQY
TRBV7-2	few	14	TRBJ2-5	ASSFSWGGGQETQY
TRBV13	-	12	TRBJ2-7	ASSAQQGTYEQY
TRBV25-1	-	12	TRBJ1-6	ASSAPAAPSPLH
TRBV5-4	-	10	TRBJ1-2	ASTRANYGYT
TRBV27	-	12	TRBJ2-7	ASSLMGSSYEQY